This T cell receptor beta chain is from a study of blood T cell repertoires in COVID-19. Background on the study: Sites in the United States, Italy and Spain provided acute and convalescent COVID-19 samples.

The V and J ends lost 4 bases and 2 bases, in that order; junction bases with no gene match: 14. Germline V gene sequence: CDR1 SGHNT, CDR2 YENEEA. CDR3 length equals 18 residues. Assay used: immunoSEQ multiplex PCR; TCRdb lists only in-frame clones, some missing. The table lists about 58,000 clones, around 87% of them singletons. The specimen was peripheral blood. The sequence derives from a human donor with active COVID-19. The donor label of this sample is uncertain. The chain links TRBV11-3 to TRBJ2-1, with 7 bases fitting TRBD2. CDR3 coding DNA: TGTGCCAGCAGCTCGGGAGGATGGAGCGAAAAACCCTACAATGAGCAGTTCTTC. Residues: CASSSGGWSEKPYNEQFF. Full variable domain (missing parts from reference TRBV11-3 and TRBJ2-1): EAGVVQSPRYKIIEKKQPVAFWCNPISGHNTLYWYLQNLGQGPELLIRYENEEAVDDSQLPKDRFSAERLKGVDSTLKIQPAELGDSAVYLCASSSGGWSEKPYNEQFFGPGTRLTVL.